This passage covers 14 T cell receptor beta chains from one sample sequenced in a study of blood T cell repertoires in COVID-19. Assay used: immunoSEQ multiplex PCR; TCRdb lists only in-frame clones, some missing. The table shows about 140,000 clones, with under 90% occurring only once. Sequencing used peripheral blood. The origin of the receptors is a woman aged 55-70 years with active or convalescent COVID-19.

This sequence joins TRBV25-1 and TRBJ2-6, with 11 bases aligning to TRBD1. Germline V gene data show CDR1 as MGHDK and CDR2 as SYGVNS. This CDR3 comprises 18 residues. The junction had 8 bases not matched to a gene; V was cut back by 7 bases and J by 0 bases. DNA for the CDR3: TGTGCCAGCACCGGACAGGGGGCGATACACTCTGGGGCCAACGTCCTGACTTTC. This translates into CASTGQGAIHSGANVLTF.

This clone came up once. The chain joins TRBV28 to TRBJ2-6; TRBD1 agrees at 7 bases. The CDR3 spans 18 residues. CDR1 and CDR2 (germline): MDHEN, SYDVKM. Unmatched junction bases numbered 8, after V lost 3 bases and J lost 0 bases. The CDR3, as DNA: TGTGCCAGCAGTTTCCCGGCCCCAGGGGGCTCTGGGGCCAACGTCCTGACTTTC. Protein: CASSFPAPGGSGANVLTF.

This clone turned up a few times. The chain employs TRBV19 and TRBJ1-6; 7 positions agree with TRBD1. The junction had 10 bases not matched to a gene; V was cut back by 7 bases and J by 7 bases. Looked up from germline, CDR1 is LNHDA and CDR2 is SQIVND (reference sequence). The CDR3 extends over 15 amino acids. The CDR3: CASMKVGTANSPLHF. The CDR3 DNA follows: TGTGCCAGTATGAAAGTAGGGACAGCGAATTCACCCCTCCACTTT.

This clone was seen only once. This sequence joins TRBV27 and TRBJ2-7; TRBD1 agrees at 8 bases. This CDR3 is 16 amino acids long. In germline, CDR1 is MNHEY, CDR2 SMNVEV (reference sequence). J was trimmed by 3 bases and V by 5 bases; bases with no gene match: 12. This chain's CDR3 is CASSPSTGVIGYEQYF. The CDR3 DNA reads TGTGCCAGCAGTCCTTCGACAGGGGTCATTGGCTACGAGCAGTACTTC.

The chain uses TRBV7-2 and TRBJ1-1, with a possible D match to TRBD1 (5 bases). The germline V and J ends were trimmed by 5 bases and 1 base, with 8 bases remaining between them. This CDR3 spans 13 amino acids. CDR1 is SGHTA, CDR2 FQGNSA, per germline. The CDR3 spells CASSVRANTEAFF. The CDR3 DNA follows: TGTGCCAGCAGCGTCAGGGCGAACACTGAAGCTTTCTTT.

The chain has TRBV12-3 or TRBV12-4 and TRBJ1-1; 8 bases are shared with TRBD1. The CDR3 is 13 residues long. V trimming: 4 bases; J trimming: 4 bases; junction bases outside the gene matches: 2. The DNA of the CDR3 is TGTGCCAGCAGTTCAGACAGGGGCACTGAAGCTTTCTTT. Residues: CASSSDRGTEAFF.

This clone appeared a few times. This chain connects TRBV30 to TRBJ1-6; TRBD1 is a possible D gene (5 bases). The CDR3 has 13 residues. V was pared by 2 bases and J by 10 bases, with 12 bases between. Germline loops: CDR1 GTSNPN, CDR2 SVGIG (reference sequence). CDR3 nucleotides: TGTGCCTGGAGTCCCACGACAGCCTCACCCCTCCACTTT. This translates into CAWSPTTASPLHF.

The V and J genes are TRBV5-1 and TRBJ1-2; D gene uncertain. Germline V CDR1 and CDR2: SGHRS, YFSETQ. Trimming cost V 1 base and J 4 bases, with 11 bases left between them. CDR3 length: 14 amino acids. The CDR3 loop reads CASSLYVNFYGYTF. The CDR3 coding sequence is TGCGCCAGCAGCTTGTATGTCAACTTCTATGGCTACACCTTC.

This clone showed up just a few times. The V call is TRBV15, the J call TRBJ2-2, with D tentatively TRBD2 (6 bases). Trimming took off 0 bases at V and 3 bases at J, with 14 bases between the two ends. The CDR3 length is 17 residues. Germline V gives CDR1 LNHNV, CDR2 YYDKDF (reference sequence). The CDR3 sequence: CATSRDGGGGYTGELFF. CDR3 in DNA: TGTGCCACCAGCAGAGATGGGGGAGGAGGCTACACCGGGGAGCTGTTTTTT.

The CDR3 loop is CASRTGVRGYTF. As DNA, the CDR3 is TGTGCCAGCAGAACAGGGGTTCGTGGCTACACCTTC. This chain uses TRBV27 with TRBJ1-2; 7 bases match TRBD1. The V gene's germline CDR1 is MNHEY and CDR2 SMNVEV (reference sequence). Trimming cost V 6 bases and J 7 bases; bases outside gene matches: 5. The CDR3 contains 12 residues.

The chain combines TRBV14 with TRBJ2-1; perhaps TRBD1 as D (5 bases). CDR3 length equals 13 residues. Trimming shortened V by 9 bases and J by 1 base, and 10 bases separated the two germline ends. The germline CDR1 and CDR2 sequences are SGHDN and FVKESK. CDR3 coding DNA: TGTGCCAGTAAGGGGCAGTCCTACAATGAGCAGTTCTTC. It yields the protein CASKGQSYNEQFF.

About this clone: One end of the junction fails to match germline, which may point to a read error. The chain uses TRBV5-6 and TRBJ2-7, with D tentatively TRBD2 (5 bases). The CDR3 totals 8 residues. The germline gives CDR1 SGHDT, CDR2 YYEEEE. CDR3 amino acids: CASSPTSF. DNA for the CDR3: TGTGCCAGCAGCCCCACTAGTTTC.

The chain carries TRBV10-2 and TRBJ1-1, with TRBD1 as a possible D gene (6 bases). Germline CDR1 and CDR2: WSHSY and SAAADI. The CDR3 sequence is 13 residues long. With 7 bases removed from V and 3 bases from J, the gap between germline ends came to 12 bases. The CDR3 sequence: CASNRAGDTEAFF. The CDR3 region has the DNA TGCGCCAGCAACAGGGCTGGGGACACTGAAGCTTTCTTT.

The J gene is TRBJ1-5, the V gene TRBV6-4; D call uncertain. Trimming pared 6 bases from V and 6 bases from J, leaving 12 bases between. The germline gives CDR1 MRHNA, CDR2 SNTAGT. This CDR3 region has 13 residues. The CDR3 bases are TGTGCCAGCAGCGAACTGGGAGGTCAGCCCCAGCATTTT. It specifies CASSELGGQPQHF.